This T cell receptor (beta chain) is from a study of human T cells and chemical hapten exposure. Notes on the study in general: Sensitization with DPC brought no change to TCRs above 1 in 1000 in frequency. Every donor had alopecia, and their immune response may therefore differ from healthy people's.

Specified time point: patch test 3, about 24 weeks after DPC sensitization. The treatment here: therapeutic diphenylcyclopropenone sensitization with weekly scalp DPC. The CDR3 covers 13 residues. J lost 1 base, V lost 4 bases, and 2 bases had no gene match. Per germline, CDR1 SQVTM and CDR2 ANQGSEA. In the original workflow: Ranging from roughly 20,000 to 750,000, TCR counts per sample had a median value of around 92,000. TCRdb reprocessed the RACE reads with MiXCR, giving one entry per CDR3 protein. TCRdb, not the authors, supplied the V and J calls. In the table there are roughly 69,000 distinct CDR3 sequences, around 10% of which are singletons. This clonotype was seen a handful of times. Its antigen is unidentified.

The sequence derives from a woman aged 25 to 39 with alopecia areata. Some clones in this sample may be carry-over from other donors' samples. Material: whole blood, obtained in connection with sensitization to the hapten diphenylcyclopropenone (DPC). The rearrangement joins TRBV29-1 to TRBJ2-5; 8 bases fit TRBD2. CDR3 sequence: CSVGLASQETQYF. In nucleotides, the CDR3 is TGCAGCGTTGGACTAGCGAGCCAAGAGACCCAGTACTTC.